Listed below are T cell receptor beta chains from one sample, sequenced in a study of blood T cell repertoires in COVID-19. The table came from immunoSEQ multiplex PCR; TCRdb's copy has only in-frame clones and leaves some out. Among roughly 250,000 clones listed, around nine tenths were seen once. Source material: PBMCs or T cells enriched from blood (not recorded which). All receptors derive from a woman aged 18-29 years who had recovered from COVID-19. CDR3s include the opening cysteine and the closing phenylalanine or tryptophan. D genes are given only for firm matches. Size tells how often a clone was seen (once, few, many) or the class of an expanded clone, and some rows leave it out.

cdr3_nt cdr3_aa v_call clone_size d_call j_call
TGCGCCAGCAGCTTCGCTCCTAGCGGGAACAATGAGCAGTTCTTC CASSFAPSGNNEQFF TRBV5-1 NA TRBD2 TRBJ2-1
TGCAGCGTTGATCAGAGGGCCAACACTGAAGCTTTCTTT CSVDQRANTEAFF TRBV29-1 NA NA TRBJ1-1
TGTGCCACCAGTGGGAGTCTGGATACGCAGTATTTT CATSGSLDTQYF TRBV24-1 NA NA TRBJ2-3
TGCGCCAGCAGCGCGGACAGGGGAAGAACTGAAGCTTTCTTT CASSADRGRTEAFF TRBV5-1 NA TRBD1 TRBJ1-1
TGTGCCAGCAGTTCGTATAGCGGAATCATCTACGAGCAGTACTTC CASSSYSGIIYEQYF TRBV27 NA NA TRBJ2-7
TGTGCTAGTTCTACAGGGGGAGAGACCCAGTACTTC CASSTGGETQYF TRBV12-5 NA TRBD1 TRBJ2-5
TGTGCCAGCAGGCCACGGGACAGGGGCTCCTACAATGAGCAGTTCTTC CASRPRDRGSYNEQFF TRBV11-3 NA TRBD1 TRBJ2-1
TGTGCCAGCAGCCGACGGGGGGACGGCTACACCTTC CASSRRGDGYTF TRBV14 NA NA TRBJ1-2
TGTGCCAGCAGCTTGCGAAGGGGACAACCGACTAATGAAAAACTGTTTTTT CASSLRRGQPTNEKLFF TRBV5-5 NA NA TRBJ1-4
TGTGCCAGCAGCGTACAGACTAGCGGGGGGGCATTTGAGCAGTTCTTC CASSVQTSGGAFEQFF TRBV9 NA TRBD2 TRBJ2-1
TGTGCCAGCAGTGCAATGACAGGGGGGTCACCCCTCCACTTT CASSAMTGGSPLHF TRBV2 NA TRBD1 TRBJ1-6
TGTGCCAGCAGTTTATGGGGGGGGTCCTACGAGCAGTACTTC CASSLWGGSYEQYF TRBV28 NA TRBD2 TRBJ2-7
TGTGCCAGCAGCCAAGGGCCCAAAGGGGACACTGAAGCTTTCTTT CASSQGPKGDTEAFF TRBV3-1/TRBV3-2 NA NA TRBJ1-1
TGTGCCAGCAGCGTCACGGGAGGGCGCCGGCCAGATACGCAGTATTTT CASSVTGGRRPDTQYF TRBV9 NA TRBD2 TRBJ2-3
TGCGCCAGCAGCTCGCCCTCCCGACAGTCCTACAATGAGCAGTTCTTC CASSSPSRQSYNEQFF TRBV5-1 NA NA TRBJ2-1
TGTGCCAGCAGTACTTTCGGCGGGCAGAGCTCCTACGAGCAGTACTTC CASSTFGGQSSYEQYF TRBV3-1/TRBV3-2 NA NA TRBJ2-7
TGTGCCAGCAGCTTAGTCGAGGGAGGGGCCGGTGGCTACACCTTC CASSLVEGGAGGYTF TRBV7-2 medium-sized NA TRBJ1-2
TGTGCCAGCAGTTTAGGAAAGGGAGTTTACCAAGAGACCCAGTACTTC CASSLGKGVYQETQYF TRBV28 NA NA TRBJ2-5
TGTGCCATCAGTGAGGCCAGGGACTTGAACACTGAAGCTTTCTTT CAISEARDLNTEAFF TRBV10-3 NA NA TRBJ1-1
TGTGCCATCAGTCTCGAGGGGGCAACAAATGGCTACACCTTC CAISLEGATNGYTF TRBV10-3 NA TRBD1 TRBJ1-2
TGTGCCAGCAGTTTCTGGGGACACAACACTGAAGCTTTCTTT CASSFWGHNTEAFF TRBV27 NA NA TRBJ1-1
TGTGCCAGCAGAAGGACGGCGGGGAATGAGCAGTTCTTC CASRRTAGNEQFF TRBV6-5 few NA TRBJ2-1
TGTGCCAGCAGCTATACTGGGGGGGAAAAACTGTTTTTT CASSYTGGEKLFF TRBV7-2 NA NA TRBJ1-4
TGTGCCAGCAGACGGGCAGGGGGCACGGCCGGGGAGCTGTTTTTT CASRRAGGTAGELFF TRBV5-8 NA TRBD1 TRBJ2-2
TGCAGCGTTGCGTATTCCCCGCTCGGCACCATATATTTT CSVAYSPLGTIYF TRBV29-1 NA NA TRBJ1-3
TGTGCCAGCAGCTCCGGGTCTGTGGCTTTCTTT CASSSGSVAFF TRBV7-9 NA NA TRBJ1-1
TGTGCCACCAGTGATCCACCAGGGGACGGCTACACCTTC CATSDPPGDGYTF TRBV24-1 NA NA TRBJ1-2
TGTGCCAGCTCACCAACTTCGAACAGTGAAGCTTTCTTT CASSPTSNSEAFF TRBV18 NA NA TRBJ1-1
TGTGCCAGTAGCCAATTCGACAGCCCCAATCAGCCCCAGCATTTT CASSQFDSPNQPQHF TRBV19 NA NA TRBJ1-5
TGCGCCAGCAGCCACAGCAGCGGGAGGGGCCATGAGCAGTTCTTC CASSHSSGRGHEQFF TRBV4-1 NA TRBD2 TRBJ2-1
TGCGCCAGCAGCCAAATAGGACAGGGGGTGGCGACCCAGTACTTC CASSQIGQGVATQYF TRBV4-1 NA TRBD1 TRBJ2-5
TGTGCCAGCAGCCGCCCTAGTTGGGGCGGCAGTGGCTACACCTTC CASSRPSWGGSGYTF TRBV3-1/TRBV3-2 NA NA TRBJ1-2
TGCGCCAGCAGCTCCGGAGTGGCTAGCGGGAGGATATACAATGAGCAGTTCTTC CASSSGVASGRIYNEQFF TRBV5-1 once TRBD2 TRBJ2-1
TGTGCCAGCACCCCGACAGCCACTAACTATGGCTACACCTTC CASTPTATNYGYTF TRBV27 NA NA TRBJ1-2
TGCAGCGTTGAGGGAGCGGGAGGTAGCTCCTACAATGAGCAGTTCTTC CSVEGAGGSSYNEQFF TRBV29-1 NA TRBD2 TRBJ2-1
TGTGCCAGCACTACAACAGGAAAACCTGAAGCTTTCTTT CASTTTGKPEAFF TRBV12-3/TRBV12-4 few NA TRBJ1-1
TGTGCCAGCAGCCCGCGGACTAGCGGGGGAACGCAGTATTTT CASSPRTSGGTQYF TRBV9 NA TRBD2 TRBJ2-3
TGTGCCAGCAGCTTGGGACAGATGAACACTGAAGCTTTCTTT CASSLGQMNTEAFF TRBV7-9 NA TRBD1 TRBJ1-1
TGTGCCACCAGCACAGGACCTGGAAGCTTACAGGGAGAGTACGAGCAGTACTTC CATSTGPGSLQGEYEQYF TRBV15 NA NA TRBJ2-7
TGTGCCAGTAGTATGGGGCAGGGGGCCGCCGAGCAGTACTTC CASSMGQGAAEQYF TRBV19 NA TRBD1 TRBJ2-7
TGTGCCAGCAGCTCCAAGGGGGTGTTAGCGGGGGCCTTCCGGGAGACCCAGTACTTC CASSSKGVLAGAFRETQYF TRBV13 NA TRBD2 TRBJ2-5
TGTGCCATCGGTACAGGGTACACTGAAGCTTTCTTT CAIGTGYTEAFF TRBV10-3 NA NA TRBJ1-1
TGTGCCAGCAGTTTAGGGGGACAGGCAAACTATGGCTACACCTTC CASSLGGQANYGYTF TRBV28 NA TRBD1 TRBJ1-2
TGTGCCAGCAGCTTAAGAAATCCCGGACAGGGGGCGGGTGGCTACACCTTC CASSLRNPGQGAGGYTF TRBV7-2 NA TRBD1 TRBJ1-2
TGTGCCAGCAGCCCCGGGGACTCCTACGAGCAGTACTTC CASSPGDSYEQYF TRBV28 NA NA TRBJ2-7
TGTGCCAGCAGTTTGGCGGGAAGGACCTACGAGCAGTACTTC CASSLAGRTYEQYF TRBV27 NA NA TRBJ2-7
TGTGCCAGCAGCTTATCCCTCGGAGATACGCAGTATTTT CASSLSLGDTQYF TRBV11-3 NA NA TRBJ2-3
TGTGCCTGGAGTGTACCCGGACAGGGAAATTCACCCCTCCACTTT CAWSVPGQGNSPLHF TRBV30 NA TRBD1 TRBJ1-6
TGTGCCACCAGTGGGGCTAACAATCAGCCCCAGCATTTT CATSGANNQPQHF TRBV24-1 once NA TRBJ1-5